The TCR beta chain described here comes from a study of shared clonotypes between healthy human individuals. Measured with immunoSEQ multiplex PCR; TCRdb has only the in-frame clones, and not every one. The sample has some 2.1 million clones, around 96% seen once. CDR1 is SGHNT and CDR2 is YYREEE in the germline V gene (reference sequence). The V and J ends lost 4 bases and 0 bases respectively, with 10 bases between them. This CDR3 comprises 15 residues. CD8 cells regarded as naive lacked CD45RO, were positively chosen for CCR7, and omitted terminally differentiated effector memory CD45RA+ cells. Sequenced material: naive CD8+ T cells sorted from blood. This rearrangement joins TRBV5-4 to TRBJ1-4; D gene unclear. This receptor was taken from a man between 18 and 35 years old in good health. The CDR3 loop is CASSTGGATNEKLFF. DNA of the CDR3: TGTGCCAGCAGCACCGGCGGGGCAACTAATGAAAAACTGTTTTTT. Full variable domain (missing parts from reference TRBV5-4 and TRBJ1-4): ETGVTQSPTHLIKTRGQQVTLRCSSQSGHNTVSWYQQALGQGPQFIFQYYREEENGRGNFPPRFSGLQFPNYSSELNVNALELDDSALYLCASSTGGATNEKLFFGSGTQLSVL.